These 18 T cell receptor beta chains were sequenced from one sample in a study of shared clonotypes between healthy human individuals. Sequenced by immunoSEQ multiplex PCR; TCRdb stores in-frame clones only, minus some. The sample comprises some 2,500,000 clones, around 92% of which are singletons, and 0.37% rests with the top ten. Sequenced material: naive CD4+ T cells from PBMCs. Subset in this sample: CD45RA+ positively selected. These receptors were taken from a man between 18 and 29 years old in good health. Some clones in this sample may be carry-over from other donors' samples.

Worth noting for this clone: A read error may be the cause here, since a much bigger clone is one base away. This sample includes further DNA sequences coding for the same CDR3. V usage is TRBV6-1 and J usage is TRBJ1-1, with D perhaps matching TRBD1 (6 bases). The germline V gene has CDR1 MNHNS and CDR2 SASEGT. The CDR3 has 13 amino acids. The ends were cut back, 4 bases at V and 0 bases at J, with 6 bases in the middle. The CDR3 is CASSGQVNTEAFF. DNA for the CDR3: TGTGCCAGCAGTGGACAGGTGAACACTGAAGCTTTCTTT.

The chain recombines TRBV2 with TRBJ2-5; perhaps TRBD2 as D (6 bases). Germline loops: CDR1 SNHLY, CDR2 FYNNEI. V lost 2 bases, J lost 4 bases, and 14 bases lay in between. The length of the CDR3 is 15 residues. Here the CDR3 reads CASSERGLQRETQYF. The CDR3 region has the DNA TGTGCCAGCAGTGAAAGGGGACTCCAGCGAGAGACCCAGTACTTC.

This rearrangement joins TRBV6-6 to TRBJ2-1; 9 bases match TRBD1. The CDR3 is made up of 12 amino acids. Looked up from germline, CDR1 is MNHNY and CDR2 is SVGAGI (reference sequence). The ends lost 2 bases at V and 15 bases at J; junction bases unmatched: 5. CDR3 coding DNA: TGTGCCAGCAGTTACCCAGGACAGGGGTCGTTCTTC. Translated, it gives CASSYPGQGSFF.

The rearrangement uses TRBV27 and TRBJ2-2, with 10 bases matching TRBD2. Germline V gene sequence: CDR1 MNHEY, CDR2 SMNVEV (reference sequence). The CDR3 loop spans 16 amino acids. V lost 3 bases to trimming and J lost 6 bases; unmatched junction nucleotides: 7. CDR3 DNA sequence: TGTGCCAGCAGTTTTAGGGCTAGCGGGAGCCCCGGGGAGCTGTTTTTT. This translates into CASSFRASGSPGELFF.

The V gene is TRBV7-8, the J gene TRBJ2-5, with a tentative D call TRBD1 (6 bases). Trimming shortened V by 5 bases and J by 2 bases, and 12 bases separated the two germline ends. Germline V gene data show CDR1 as SGHVS and CDR2 as FQNEAQ. The length of the CDR3 is 14 residues. The CDR3 bases are TGTGCCAGCAGCATGACGACAGGACAAGAGACCCAGTACTTC. This gives the protein CASSMTTGQETQYF.

The rearrangement links TRBV2 to TRBJ2-2; D is possibly TRBD1 or TRBD2 (5 bases each). V gave up 9 bases and J gave up 0 bases, with 8 bases separating them. Germline CDR1 is SNHLY and CDR2 is FYNNEI. The CDR3 sequence is 13 residues long. CDR3 nucleotide sequence: TGTGCCAGAGGGACGGCGAACACCGGGGAGCTGTTTTTT. Translation gives CARGTANTGELFF.

This chain connects TRBV9 to TRBJ1-1; no clear D. The V gene lost 4 bases and the J gene lost 0 bases, with 13 bases spanning the gap. The CDR3 is 15 residues long. Germline lookup yields CDR1 SGDLS and CDR2 YYNGEE. The CDR3 loop reads CASSPYVSMNTEAFF. Here the CDR3 DNA reads TGTGCCAGCAGCCCCTACGTCAGCATGAACACTGAAGCTTTCTTT.

Comment on this clone: This sample also contains other DNA sequences that code for the same CDR3. The DNA of the CDR3 is TGCGCCAGCAGCTTGGGTGCGGGGACTGAAGCTTTCTTT. Amino acid sequence: CASSLGAGTEAFF. The gene calls are TRBV5-1 and TRBJ1-1; no reliable D call. The length of the CDR3 is 13 residues. Trimming removed 0 bases at V and 5 bases at J, with 8 bases between. From germline, CDR1 is SGHRS and CDR2 YFSETQ.

The chain has TRBV25-1 and TRBJ1-1; 8 bases map to TRBD1. CDR1 and CDR2 (germline): MGHDK, SYGVNS. The V and J ends lost 5 bases and 4 bases, in that order; junction bases with no gene match: 6. The CDR3 length is 14 residues. The CDR3 DNA follows: TGTGCCAGCAGTAAGGACAGGGTCGGCACTGAAGCTTTCTTT. Its translation: CASSKDRVGTEAFF. Supplemented by reference TRBV25-1 and TRBJ1-1, the full variable domain reads EADIYQTPRYLVIGTGKKITLECSQTMGHDKMYWYQQDPGMELHLIHYSYGVNSTEKGDLSSESTVSRIRTEHFPLTLESARPSHTSQYLCASSKDRVGTEAFFGQGTRLTVV.

The J gene is TRBJ1-3, the V gene TRBV19; D remains ambiguous. V was shortened by 3 bases and J by 4 bases, with 16 bases between the two germline ends. CDR1 is LNHDA and CDR2 is SQIVND in the germline V gene (reference sequence). The CDR3 sequence is 16 residues long. The CDR3 coding sequence is TGTGCCAGTAGTATGTTACCACCGGGGTACGGAAACACCATATATTTT. Translation: CASSMLPPGYGNTIYF.

The chain recombines TRBV19 with TRBJ2-7; 7 nucleotides line up with TRBD1. V dropped 4 bases and J dropped 0; count of bases not matched to a gene: 9. This CDR3 region has 16 residues. Germline assignment: CDR1 LNHDA and CDR2 SQIVND (reference sequence). CDR3 loop: CASSRDDRASSYEQYF. CDR3 sequence (DNA): TGTGCCAGTAGTAGGGACGACAGGGCGAGCTCCTACGAGCAGTACTTC.

The V and J genes are TRBV30 and TRBJ2-1; TRBD1 might be the D (6 bases). The CDR3 is 15 residues long. CDR1 and CDR2 from the germline V gene are GTSNPN and SVGIG (reference sequence). V was trimmed by 2 bases and J by 8 bases, leaving 19 bases between them. As DNA, the CDR3 is TGTGCCTGGAGTCCCTTTGGACAGCGGTCCGATGAGCAGTTCTTC. Amino acids: CAWSPFGQRSDEQFF.

CDR3 loop: CASSFPEGSSGNTEAFF. The CDR3 DNA is TGTGCCAGCAGCTTCCCGGAGGGGTCATCAGGGAACACTGAAGCTTTCTTT. The chain recombines TRBV11-2 with TRBJ1-1; maybe TRBD1 (5 bases). The germline CDR1 and CDR2 sequences are SGHAT and FQNNGV. The CDR3 spans 17 residues. Trimming took 3 bases from V and 1 from J, leaving 18 bases between them.

This chain joins TRBV9 and TRBJ2-7; maybe TRBD2 (6 bases). The CDR3 sequence is 12 residues long. Germline V gene data show CDR1 as SGDLS and CDR2 as YYNGEE. V gave up 3 bases and J gave up 7 bases, with 11 bases separating them. The CDR3 is CASSGGGREQYF. The DNA of the CDR3 is TGTGCCAGCAGCGGCGGAGGGAGGGAGCAGTACTTC.

This chain joins TRBV11-1 and TRBJ2-5; 7 bases are shared with TRBD1. V dropped 5 bases and J dropped 5; count of bases not matched to a gene: 11. The germline V gene encodes CDR1 SGHAT and CDR2 FQDESV (reference sequence). This CDR3 has 15 amino acids. This CDR3 is CASSGDRAVRETQYF. CDR3 DNA: TGTGCCAGCAGCGGAGACAGGGCGGTCAGGGAGACCCAGTACTTC.

V gene TRBV29-1 combines with J gene TRBJ2-2, with a possible D match to TRBD2 (5 bases). This CDR3 contains 14 residues. Germline CDR1 SQVTM, CDR2 ANQGSEA. V lost 4 bases and J 3 bases, leaving 12 bases between the germline ends. CDR3 in DNA: TGCAGCGTTGCGGCTAGCTTATACACCGGGGAGCTGTTTTTT. Translating it yields CSVAASLYTGELFF.

CDR3 in amino acids: CASSLLLTGLRGYTF. In DNA form, the CDR3 reads TGCGCCAGCAGCTTGTTATTAACAGGGCTTCGGGGCTACACCTTC. The chain couples TRBV5-1 to TRBJ1-2; D may be TRBD1 (6 bases). The CDR3 extends over 15 amino acids. CDR1 and CDR2 (germline): SGHRS, YFSETQ. Trimming took 1 base from V and 8 from J, leaving 18 bases between them.

The chain joins TRBV28 to TRBJ1-2; D may be TRBD1 (6 bases). The CDR3 is made up of 12 amino acids. Trimming cost V 3 bases and J 7 bases, with 9 bases left between them. CDR1 and CDR2 (germline): MDHEN, SYDVKM. CDR3 DNA: TGTGCCAGCAGTTTCAGGGGCGGTGGCTACACCTTC. Amino acids: CASSFRGGGYTF.